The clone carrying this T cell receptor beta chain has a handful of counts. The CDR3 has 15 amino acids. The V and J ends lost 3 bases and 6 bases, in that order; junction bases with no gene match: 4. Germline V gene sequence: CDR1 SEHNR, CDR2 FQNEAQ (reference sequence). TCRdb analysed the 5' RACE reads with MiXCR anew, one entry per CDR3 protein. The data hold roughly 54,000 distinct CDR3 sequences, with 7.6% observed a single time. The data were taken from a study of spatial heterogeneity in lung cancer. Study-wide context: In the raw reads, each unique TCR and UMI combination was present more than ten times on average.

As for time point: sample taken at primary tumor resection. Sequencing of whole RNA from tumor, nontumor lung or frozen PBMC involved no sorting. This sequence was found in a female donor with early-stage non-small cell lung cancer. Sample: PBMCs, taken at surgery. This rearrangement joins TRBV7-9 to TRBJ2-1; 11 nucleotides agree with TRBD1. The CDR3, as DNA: TGTGCCAGCAGCTTCGGGACAGGGGGTTTCAATGAGCAGTTCTTC. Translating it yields CASSFGTGGFNEQFF.